This TCR beta chain was found in a study of identifying expanded T cells in peripheral blood. Study-wide findings and caveats: Across healthy donors, higher total template counts meant significantly greater approximately 2-week count variance.

The trim removed 1 base at V and 5 bases at J, leaving 7 bases unmatched. The CDR3 covers 15 residues. Germline loops: CDR1 SGDLS, CDR2 YYNGEE. Method: immunoSEQ multiplex PCR; TCRdb's copy keeps in-frame clones and lacks some. The profile shows over 85,000 clones, roughly 88% of them singletons. Turning to this clone: Antigen: not known.

Sequencing used blood. The V and J genes are TRBV9 and TRBJ2-5; 8 positions match TRBD2. The sequence derives from a person aged 18-70 years in good health. As DNA, the CDR3 is TGTGCCAGCAGCGTAATGGCGGGAGGAGGGGAGACCCAGTACTTC. This translates into CASSVMAGGGETQYF.